These 4 T cell receptor beta chains came from one sample sequenced in a study of T cells after yellow fever vaccination. TCRdb recomputed calls from the 5' RACE reads with MiXCR, one row per CDR3 protein. The sample carries about 310,000 distinct CDR3 sequences, around 3.6% recorded once. The source material was PBMCs, sampled on the day of the yellow fever booster vaccination. The receptor set was obtained from a man between 18 and 35 years old who received the YFV17D yellow fever vaccine.

Only a few counts were recorded for this clonotype. The chain combines TRBV12-3 or TRBV12-4 with TRBJ1-5; TRBD1 might be the D (6 bases). V was clipped by 5 bases and J by 6 bases, with 14 bases between them. The length of the CDR3 is 14 residues. The CDR3: CASSPRGGSQPQHF. The CDR3 coding sequence is TGTGCCAGCAGTCCTAGGGGGGGGAGTCAGCCCCAGCATTTT.

This clonotype has ten or more counts. The V and J genes are TRBV4-1 and TRBJ2-1; TRBD1 matches 8 bases. Germline V CDR1 and CDR2: MGHRA, YSYEKL. The length of the CDR3 is 13 residues. V dropped 6 bases and J dropped 6; count of bases not matched to a gene: 4. The CDR3 nucleotides read TGCGCCAGCAGATCCACAGGGGGCAATGAGCAGTTCTTC. It translates to CASRSTGGNEQFF.

The chain links TRBV7-3 to TRBJ2-3; tentatively, D is TRBD2 (6 bases). Trimming took 3 bases from V and 5 from J, leaving 15 bases between them. Germline V CDR1 and CDR2: SGHTA, FQGTGA. The CDR3 is 15 amino acids. The CDR3 bases are TGTGCCAGCAGCTTGGGCGGGGCCACCGGAGATACGCAGTATTTT. This encodes CASSLGGATGDTQYF.

The chain joins TRBV7-6 to TRBJ2-1; 12 nucleotides agree with TRBD2. V dropped 0 bases and J dropped 8; count of bases not matched to a gene: 8. The CDR3 covers 17 residues. CDR1 and CDR2 from the germline V gene are SGHVS and FNYEAQ. DNA for the CDR3: TGTGCCAGCAGCTTAGCGCTGGCACTAGCGGGGGGTGATGAGCAGTTCTTC. It encodes CASSLALALAGGDEQFF.